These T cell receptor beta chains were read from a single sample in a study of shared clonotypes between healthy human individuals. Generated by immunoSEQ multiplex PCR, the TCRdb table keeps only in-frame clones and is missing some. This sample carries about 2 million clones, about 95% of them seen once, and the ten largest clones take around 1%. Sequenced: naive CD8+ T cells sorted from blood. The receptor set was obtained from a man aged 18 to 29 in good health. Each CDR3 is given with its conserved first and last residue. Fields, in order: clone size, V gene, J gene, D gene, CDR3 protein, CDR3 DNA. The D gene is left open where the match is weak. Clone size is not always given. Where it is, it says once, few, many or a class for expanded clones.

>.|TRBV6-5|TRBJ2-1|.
CASSYTGNDGNEQFF
TGTGCCAGCAGTTACACGGGAAACGATGGAAATGAGCAGTTCTTC
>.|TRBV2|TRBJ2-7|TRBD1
CASRKGAGYEQYF
TGTGCCAGCAGGAAGGGGGCAGGGTACGAGCAGTACTTC
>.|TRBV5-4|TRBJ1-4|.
CASSLSEDEKLFF
TGTGCCAGCAGCTTGTCGGAGGACGAAAAACTGTTTTTT
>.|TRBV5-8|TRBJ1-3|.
CASSRAPSGNTIYF
TGTGCCAGCAGCCGGGCCCCCTCCGGAAACACCATATATTTT
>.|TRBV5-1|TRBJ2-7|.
CASSSGTYEQYF
TGCGCCAGCAGCTCCGGGACCTACGAGCAGTACTTC
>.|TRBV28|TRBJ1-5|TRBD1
CASSYRGRGQPQHF
TGTGCCAGCAGTTACAGGGGGCGCGGTCAGCCCCAGCATTTT
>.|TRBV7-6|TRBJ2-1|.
CASSWGGGYEQFF
TGTGCCAGCAGCTGGGGAGGGGGGTATGAGCAGTTCTTC
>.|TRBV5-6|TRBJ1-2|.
CASSLAPGTEEVYGYTF
TGTGCCAGCAGCTTGGCCCCGGGAACAGAGGAGGTGTATGGCTACACCTTC
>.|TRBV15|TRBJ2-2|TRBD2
CATSRELGGLAYTGELFF
TGTGCCACCAGCAGAGAGCTGGGCGGACTAGCGTATACCGGGGAGCTGTTTTTT
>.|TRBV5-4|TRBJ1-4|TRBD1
CASSTGQGSNEKLFF
TGTGCCAGCAGCACTGGACAGGGTTCTAATGAAAAACTGTTTTTT
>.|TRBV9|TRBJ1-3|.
CASSPGGGGHSGNTIYF
TGTGCCAGCAGCCCCGGGGGAGGGGGGCACTCTGGAAACACCATATATTTT
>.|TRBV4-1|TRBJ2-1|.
CASSQDGGAYNEQFF
TGCGCCAGCAGCCAAGATGGCGGGGCCTACAATGAGCAGTTCTTC
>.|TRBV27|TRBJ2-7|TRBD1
CASSSLQGQGISYEQYF
TGTGCCAGCAGTTCGCTCCAAGGACAGGGGATCTCCTACGAGCAGTACTTC
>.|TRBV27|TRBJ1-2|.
CASSFYLGESYGYTF
TGTGCCAGCAGTTTCTACTTGGGCGAAAGCTATGGCTACACCTTC
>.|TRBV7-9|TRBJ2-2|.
CASSLSRELGELFF
TGTGCCAGCAGCTTATCCAGGGAATTGGGGGAGCTGTTTTTT
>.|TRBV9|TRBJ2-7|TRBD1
CASSPTGDRPYEQYF
TGTGCCAGCAGCCCGACGGGGGACAGGCCCTACGAGCAGTACTTC
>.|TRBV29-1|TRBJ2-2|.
CSAKQPTNTGELFF
TGCAGCGCCAAACAGCCTACAAACACCGGGGAGCTGTTTTTT
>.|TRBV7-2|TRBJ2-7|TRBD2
CASSPHSGSPYEQYF
TGTGCCAGCAGTCCTCATAGCGGGAGCCCTTACGAGCAGTACTTC
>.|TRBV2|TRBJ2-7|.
CASSDPGAGAYEQYF
TGTGCCAGCAGTGACCCCGGAGCTGGGGCATACGAGCAGTACTTC
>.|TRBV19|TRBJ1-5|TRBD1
CASSRGQWGNQPQHF
TGTGCCAGTAGTCGGGGACAGTGGGGCAATCAGCCCCAGCATTTT
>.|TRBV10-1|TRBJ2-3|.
CASSEGTTSTDTQYF
TGCGCCAGCAGTGAAGGGACAACTAGCACAGATACGCAGTATTTT
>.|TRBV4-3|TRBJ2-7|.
CASSQDGTYEQYF
TGCGCCAGCAGCCAAGATGGGACCTACGAGCAGTACTTC
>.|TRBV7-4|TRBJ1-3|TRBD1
CASSLRPGQGSPGNTIYF
TGTGCCAGCAGCTTACGCCCGGGACAGGGGTCTCCTGGAAACACCATATATTTT
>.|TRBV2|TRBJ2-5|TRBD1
CASSEGQGKKETQYF
TGTGCCAGCAGTGAGGGACAGGGGAAGAAGGAGACCCAGTACTTC
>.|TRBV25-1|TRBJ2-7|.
CASSERGLWAFDEQYF
TGTGCCAGCAGTGAAAGGGGATTGTGGGCGTTCGACGAGCAGTACTTC
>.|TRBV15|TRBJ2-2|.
CATSWGDKTGELFF
TGTGCCACCAGCTGGGGGGACAAAACCGGGGAGCTGTTTTTT
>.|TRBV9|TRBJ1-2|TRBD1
CASSVGVDRRYGGYTF
TGTGCCAGCAGCGTAGGAGTGGACAGGAGGTATGGTGGCTACACCTTC
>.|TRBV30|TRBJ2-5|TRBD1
CALQGLGAPKETQYF
TGTGCCTTACAGGGGTTAGGAGCCCCTAAAGAGACCCAGTACTTC
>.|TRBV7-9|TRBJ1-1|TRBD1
CASRNPEQGLVAEAFF
TGTGCCAGCAGAAATCCCGAACAGGGGTTAGTCGCTGAAGCTTTCTTT
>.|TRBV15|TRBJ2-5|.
CATSRDRYGQQETQYF
TGTGCCACCAGCAGAGATAGGTATGGGCAGCAAGAGACCCAGTACTTC
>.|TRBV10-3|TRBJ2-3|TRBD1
CAISVGGLEDTQYF
TGTGCCATCAGTGTAGGGGGCCTAGAAGATACGCAGTATTTT
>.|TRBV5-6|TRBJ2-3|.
CASSFSVSDTQYF
TGTGCCAGCAGCTTTTCCGTGTCAGATACGCAGTATTTT
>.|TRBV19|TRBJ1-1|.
CASSIYAGALTEAFF
TGTGCCAGTAGTATCTATGCAGGGGCTTTAACTGAAGCTTTCTTT
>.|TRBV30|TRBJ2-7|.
CAWSVPQDGVREQYF
TGTGCCTGGAGTGTACCCCAGGACGGCGTACGCGAGCAGTACTTC
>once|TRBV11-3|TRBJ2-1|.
CASSLGPSDEQFF
TGTGCCAGCAGCTTAGGACCTAGCGACGAGCAGTTCTTC
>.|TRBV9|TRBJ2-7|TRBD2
CASSPREGPTYEQYF
TGTGCCAGCAGCCCCAGGGAGGGGCCTACCTACGAGCAGTACTTC
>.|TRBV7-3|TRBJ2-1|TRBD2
CASSLTSGDAHNEQFF
TGTGCCAGCAGCCTGACTAGCGGGGACGCCCACAATGAGCAGTTCTTC
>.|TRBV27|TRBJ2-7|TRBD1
CASSLFQGAYEQYF
TGTGCCAGCAGTTTATTTCAGGGGGCCTACGAGCAGTACTTC
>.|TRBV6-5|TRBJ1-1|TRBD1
CASSFLRDRDSEAFF
TGTGCCAGCAGTTTCCTCCGGGACAGGGATTCCGAAGCTTTCTTT
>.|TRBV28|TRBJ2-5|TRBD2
CASTRGEETQYF
TGTGCCAGCACTCGGGGGGAAGAGACCCAGTACTTC
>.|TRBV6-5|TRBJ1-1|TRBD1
CASRQGMNTEAFF
TGTGCCAGCAGACAGGGGATGAACACTGAAGCTTTCTTT
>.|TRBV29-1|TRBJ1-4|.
CSVESESRASELFF
TGCAGCGTTGAATCTGAAAGTAGGGCGAGCGAACTGTTTTTT
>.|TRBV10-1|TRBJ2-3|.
CASSEEGEGTDTQYF
TGCGCCAGCAGTGAGGAGGGTGAAGGAACAGATACGCAGTATTTT
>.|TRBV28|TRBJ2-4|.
CASSPGTFVRNIQYF
TGTGCCAGCAGTCCAGGAACCTTCGTCCGAAACATTCAGTACTTC
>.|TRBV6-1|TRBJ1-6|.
CASSPKGTYNSPLHF
TGTGCCAGCAGTCCCAAAGGGACCTATAATTCACCCCTCCACTTT
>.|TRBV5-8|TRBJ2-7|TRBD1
CASSHQDRRSPLYEQYF
TGTGCCAGCAGCCATCAGGACAGGCGGTCACCCCTCTACGAGCAGTACTTC
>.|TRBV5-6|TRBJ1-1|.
CASSLASFGWTEAFF
TGTGCCAGCAGCTTGGCGTCTTTTGGATGGACTGAAGCTTTCTTT
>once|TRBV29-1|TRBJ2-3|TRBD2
CSARKTSGRSSTDTQYF
TGCAGCGCACGGAAGACTAGCGGGAGGTCTAGCACAGATACGCAGTATTTT
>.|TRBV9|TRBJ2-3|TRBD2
CASSGEGTSGRLTDTQYF
TGTGCCAGCAGCGGTGAAGGGACTAGCGGGAGGTTGACAGATACGCAGTATTTT
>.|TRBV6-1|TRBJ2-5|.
CASSEWGLIETQYF
TGTGCCAGCAGTGAGTGGGGGTTGATTGAGACCCAGTACTTC
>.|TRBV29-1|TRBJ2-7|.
CSVRGLGTYEQYF
TGCAGCGTGCGGGGACTCGGGACCTACGAGCAGTACTTC
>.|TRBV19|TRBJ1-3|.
CASTIGVGGGNTIYF
TGTGCCAGTACCATCGGTGTGGGTGGCGGAAACACCATATATTTT
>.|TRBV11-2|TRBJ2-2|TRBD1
CASSLGQGTGELFF
TGTGCCAGCAGCTTAGGACAGGGGACCGGGGAGCTGTTTTTT
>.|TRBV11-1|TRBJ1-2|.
CASSGTHGYTF
TGTGCCAGCTCCGGGACTCATGGCTACACCTTC
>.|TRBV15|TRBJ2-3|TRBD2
CATTDGAGEDTQYF
TGTGCCACCACCGATGGGGCGGGAGAAGATACGCAGTATTTT
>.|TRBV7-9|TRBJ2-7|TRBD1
CASSLAGTAFSYEQYF
TGTGCCAGCAGCTTAGCAGGGACAGCGTTTTCCTACGAGCAGTACTTC
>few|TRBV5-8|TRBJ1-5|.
CASSLDQPQHF
TGTGCCAGCAGCTTGGATCAGCCCCAGCATTTT
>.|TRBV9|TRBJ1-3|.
CASSVGSGPGNTIYF
TGTGCCAGCAGCGTAGGTTCCGGCCCCGGAAACACCATATATTTT
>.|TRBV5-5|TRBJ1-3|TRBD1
CASSLDRGTGNTIYF
TGTGCCAGCAGCTTGGACAGGGGAACTGGAAACACCATATATTTT
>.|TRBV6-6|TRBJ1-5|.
CASSQGVADQPQHF
TGTGCCAGCTCCCAAGGGGTTGCGGATCAGCCCCAGCATTTT